This TCR beta chain is drawn from a study of blood T cell repertoires in COVID-19. Study-level information: COVID-19 samples from acute and convalescent phases originated in the United States, Italy and Spain. Sources were T cells, B-cell-depleted T cells, or PBMCs; the material itself was cDNA or gDNA.

Original data processing: It was from reference gene primer amplification that nucleated cell counts were estimated. TCRdb's copy holds only in-frame clones and misses some; the assay was immunoSEQ multiplex PCR. V and J calls and clone size are those listed in that table; D and trimming were worked out from the DNA. The data show 100,000 or so clones, around 87% seen once. CDR3 length: 13 amino acids. CDR1 and CDR2 (germline): SGHKS, YYEKEE (reference sequence). V was pared by 0 bases and J by 4 bases, with 7 bases between. This chain connects TRBV5-5 to TRBJ1-2; D call uncertain. This clonotype originated in a woman aged 25 to 45 with acute or convalescent COVID-19. What was sequenced was peripheral blood. The CDR3 nucleotides are TGTGCCAGCAGCTTGGGTGGGCCCTATGGCTACACCTTC. Encoded protein: CASSLGGPYGYTF.